One sample yielded the 21 T cell receptor beta chains listed below, sequenced in a study of breast tumors, draining lymph nodes, adjacent tissues. Each CDR3 protein is one row after TCRdb ran MiXCR on the multiplex PCR reads. Here the sample spans about 89,000 distinct CDR3 sequences, roughly 30% being singletons. Samples came from axillary lymph nodes draining the breast cancer. Sequencing input: axillary lymph node tissue. Receptors originate from a female donor with breast cancer. Some clones in this sample may be carry-over from other donors' samples.

This clonotype has just one count. V usage is TRBV4-3 and J usage is TRBJ1-4, with D tentatively TRBD1 (6 bases). V was clipped by 3 bases and J by 7 bases, with 12 bases between them. CDR3 length equals 14 residues. Germline V gene sequence: CDR1 LGHNA, CDR2 YSLEER. The CDR3 region has the DNA TGCGCCAGCAGCCACGATTGGGGGGCTGAAAAACTGTTTTTT. Protein: CASSHDWGAEKLFF.

Ten or more counts support this clonotype. The rearrangement uses TRBV2 and TRBJ2-2; TRBD1 or TRBD2 may be the D gene (5 bases each). V was cut by 11 bases and J by 5 bases, with 18 bases left in between. The CDR3 has 14 residues. Germline-derived CDR1 and CDR2 are SNHLY and FYNNEI. The CDR3 here is CAGKTLGETGELFF. CDR3 DNA: TGTGCCGGCAAGACCCTAGGGGAGACCGGGGAGCTGTTTTTT. Variable domain in full (rest from reference TRBV2 and TRBJ2-2): EPEVTQTPSHQVTQMGQEVILRCVPISNHLYFYWYRQILGQKVEFLVSFYNNEISEKSEIFDDQFSVERPDGSNFTLKIRSTKLEDSAMYFCAGKTLGETGELFFGEGSRLTVL.

About this clonotype: This may be a read error: a much more frequent sequence differs by one nucleotide. The chain combines TRBV27 with TRBJ2-1; possibly TRBD1 for D (6 bases). The germline V gene encodes CDR1 MNHEY and CDR2 SMNVEV (reference sequence). CDR3 size: 15 residues. The germline V and J ends were trimmed by 8 bases and 0 bases, with 14 bases remaining between them. The CDR3 is CASYFDRRSYNEQFF. The CDR3 DNA follows: TGTGCCAGCTACTTTGACAGGCGCTCCTACAATGAGCAGTTCTTC.

At least ten counts were recorded for this clonotype. V is TRBV4-1 and J is TRBJ2-7; D unclear. V lost 1 base, J lost 2 bases, and 3 bases lay in between. The CDR3 extends over 12 amino acids. CDR1 is MGHRA and CDR2 is YSYEKL in the germline V gene. The CDR3 nucleotides read TGCGCCAGCAGCCAAGGGACCTACGAGCAGTACTTC. It yields the protein CASSQGTYEQYF.

Turning to this clonotype: A junction boundary mismatches the germline segment, possibly from a read error. CDR3 region: CAGSPSLNQPQHF. The DNA for the CDR3 is TGCGCCGGCTCACCAAGCCTTAATCAGCCCCAGCATTTT. V gene TRBV18 combines with J gene TRBJ1-5; D is unclear. This CDR3 has 13 amino acids. Germline-derived CDR1 and CDR2 are KGHSH and LQKENI.

The table lists this clonotype with many counts. V and J are TRBV4-3 and TRBJ2-3; D tentatively fits TRBD1 or TRBD2 (5 bases each). V was trimmed by 4 bases and J by 4 bases, leaving 15 bases between them. The CDR3 length is 15 residues. Germline lookup yields CDR1 LGHNA and CDR2 YSLEER. CDR3 sequence (DNA): TGCGCCAGCAGCCTTAGGGGCGCGGAGGCAGATACGCAGTATTTT. It is translated as CASSLRGAEADTQYF.

This clonotype came up a few times. Since a much larger clone is just one base distant, this may be a read error. The rearrangement uses TRBV12-3 or TRBV12-4 and TRBJ2-1; 8 positions agree with TRBD2. The CDR3 length is 17 residues. J lost 5 bases, V lost 3 bases, and 12 bases had no gene match. The CDR3 region is CASSFGWGAGGHNEQFF. The CDR3 bases are TGTGCCAGCAGTTTCGGTTGGGGGGCGGGGGGACACAATGAGCAGTTCTTC.

The CDR3 sequence is CASSLAAGQGREQYF. CDR3 bases: TGTGCCAGCAGCTTGGCGGCGGGACAGGGTCGAGAGCAGTACTTC. This rearrangement joins TRBV5-5 to TRBJ2-7; 9 nucleotides match TRBD1. Germline V gene data show CDR1 as SGHKS and CDR2 as YYEKEE (reference sequence). This CDR3 contains 15 residues. V trimming: 0 bases; J trimming: 7 bases; junction bases outside the gene matches: 8.

Notes on this clonotype: A read error may account for a junction end that differs from germline. This sequence joins TRBV12-3 or TRBV12-4 and TRBJ2-2; the match to TRBD2 covers 8 bases. This CDR3 has 17 amino acids. CDR3 in DNA: TGTGCCAGCAGCCAAGGGGAGCGGGGGAGGAACACCGGGGGGCTGTTTTTT. This translates into CASSQGERGRNTGGLFF.

At least ten counts were recorded for this clonotype. The chain recombines TRBV20-1 with TRBJ2-5; TRBD1 aligns across 8 bases. This CDR3 is 13 amino acids long. CDR1 DFQATT and CDR2 SNEGSKA come from the germline V gene (reference sequence). V dropped 5 bases and J dropped 5; count of bases not matched to a gene: 7. CDR3 sequence reads: CSAPRQGFETQYF. The CDR3 nucleotides are TGCAGTGCTCCTCGACAGGGGTTCGAGACCCAGTACTTC.

This clonotype came up many times. The chain links TRBV29-1 to TRBJ1-5; D possibly corresponds to TRBD1 (6 bases). This CDR3 spans 13 amino acids. The germline CDR1 and CDR2 sequences are SQVTM and ANQGSEA. The germline V and J ends were trimmed by 3 bases and 4 bases, with 10 bases remaining between them. DNA of the CDR3: TGCAGCGTTGAGACAGGTCCTAATCAGCCCCAGCATTTT. Encoded protein: CSVETGPNQPQHF.

There are many counts of this clonotype. The chain uses TRBV20-1 and TRBJ2-1; 11 bases fit TRBD2. The V and J ends lost 6 bases and 0 bases, in that order; junction bases with no gene match: 7. The CDR3 runs to 16 residues. CDR1 is DFQATT, CDR2 SNEGSKA, per germline (reference sequence). Written as DNA, the CDR3 is TGCAGTGCCCACAGCACTAGCGGGAGCTCCTACAATGAGCAGTTCTTC. Encoded protein: CSAHSTSGSSYNEQFF.

This clonotype was seen ten or more times. This chain uses TRBV2 with TRBJ2-7; tentatively, D is TRBD1 (5 bases). The CDR3 consists of 12 residues. V was clipped by 6 bases and J by 4 bases, with 10 bases between them. Germline assignment: CDR1 SNHLY and CDR2 FYNNEI. CDR3 nucleotide sequence: TGTGCCAGCAGGACAGATTTTTACGAGCAGTACTTC. Translating gives CASRTDFYEQYF. The variable domain in full, completed from reference TRBV2 and TRBJ2-7, reads EPEVTQTPSHQVTQMGQEVILRCVPISNHLYFYWYRQILGQKVEFLVSFYNNEISEKSEIFDDQFSVERPDGSNFTLKIRSTKLEDSAMYFCASRTDFYEQYFGPGTRLTVT.

Comments on this clonotype: The DNA is left out, because the CDR3 cannot be placed on it with certainty; the CDR3 is given as TCRdb lists it. The gene calls are TRBV20-1 and TRBJ2-7; TRBD2, as called in the table, went unchecked against the DNA. The germline gives CDR1 DFQATT, CDR2 SNEGSKA (reference sequence). Inclusive of both ends, the CDR3 amounts to 18 amino acids. CDR3 residues: CSFYICSASTSDSYEQYF.

This clonotype was recorded at least ten times. This rearrangement joins TRBV5-1 to TRBJ2-6; no definite D call. CDR3 length: 15 residues. Trimming took 4 bases from V and 0 from J, leaving 8 bases between them. Per the germline V gene, CDR1 is SGHRS and CDR2 is YFSETQ. The CDR3 sequence is CASSRGSSGANVLTF. DNA for the CDR3: TGCGCCAGCAGCCGAGGAAGCTCTGGGGCCAACGTCCTGACTTTC.

This clonotype was counted at least ten times. The chain joins TRBV27 to TRBJ2-7; D could derive from TRBD1 or TRBD2 (6 bases each). Germline CDR1 MNHEY, CDR2 SMNVEV (reference sequence). The CDR3 is made up of 14 amino acids. Trimming stripped 3 bases from V and 7 bases from J, with 16 bases between. The CDR3 coding sequence is TGTGCCAGCAGTTTTTCCGGGGGCTTGGGAGAGCAGTACTTC. It specifies CASSFSGGLGEQYF.

In regard to this clonotype: Compared with germline, one end of the junction differs, possibly owing to a read error. This sequence joins TRBV25-1 and TRBJ2-3; 8 bases match TRBD2. Germline lookup yields CDR1 MGHDK and CDR2 SYGVNS. The CDR3 runs to 14 residues. CDR3 sequence: CASSISGITGTQYF. The CDR3 coding sequence is TGTGCCAGCAGTATTAGCGGGATCACAGGTACGCAGTATTTT.

This clonotype was counted many times. The chain employs TRBV20-1 and TRBJ2-6; TRBD1 matches at 7 bases. Per germline, CDR1 DFQATT and CDR2 SNEGSKA (reference sequence). This CDR3 region has 20 residues. V gave up 2 bases and J gave up 0 bases; unmatched junction bases: 16. CDR3 nucleotides: TGCAGTGCTAGACTTCCGACAGGGACCCCCCGTTTCTCTGGGGCCAACGTCCTGACTTTC. Translated, it gives CSARLPTGTPRFSGANVLTF.

This clonotype has ten or more counts. The chain is built from TRBV20-1 and TRBJ2-3, with D possibly TRBD2 on 5 matching bases. Germline CDR1 and CDR2: DFQATT and SNEGSKA (reference sequence). V shed 0 bases and J shed 1 base, with 14 bases lying between them. The CDR3 spans 16 residues. CDR3 sequence reads: CSARDELALGTDTQYF. The DNA of the CDR3 is TGCAGTGCTAGAGATGAGCTAGCCCTAGGCACAGATACGCAGTATTTT.

This clonotype was seen a few times. The chain recombines TRBV5-6 with TRBJ2-2; weak D call: TRBD1 (5 bases). The V gene's germline CDR1 is SGHDT and CDR2 YYEEEE. Trimming shortened V by 4 bases and J by 4 bases, and 17 bases separated the two germline ends. The CDR3 loop spans 16 amino acids. CDR3 protein: CASSHVSLQGTGELFF. DNA for the CDR3: TGTGCCAGCAGCCACGTAAGCCTCCAGGGCACCGGGGAGCTGTTTTTT.

This clonotype was recorded many times. This chain links TRBV11-2 with TRBJ2-1; possible D gene TRBD2, 6 bases. V lost 2 bases and J 2 bases, leaving 10 bases between the germline ends. Germline-derived CDR1 and CDR2 are SGHAT and FQNNGV. The CDR3 is 15 residues long. CDR3 in DNA: TGTGCCAGCAGCTTACTTAGACTAGCCTACAATGAGCAGTTCTTC. The encoded protein is CASSLLRLAYNEQFF.